The sequence of this TCR beta chain was determined in a study of breast tumors, draining lymph nodes, adjacent tissues. The study, taken as a whole, reports: Tumor and nontumor repertoires were significantly more similar in luminal-like than in basal-like breast cancer. Data only fit, rather than demonstrated, lymph node origin of most tumor T cells. Tumors had less TCR diversity than lymph nodes, more than nontumor tissue. Findings are consistent with lymph node origin and intratumoral expansion of most tumor T cells.

The lymph nodes were axillary draining lymph nodes from breast cancer patients. One entry per CDR3 protein, called by TCRdb with MiXCR from the multiplex PCR reads. The sample has about 140,000 distinct CDR3 sequences, 32% seen once. This clonotype was counted at least ten times. Its matching antigen is unknown. CDR3 size: 16 residues. In germline, CDR1 is MGHDK, CDR2 SYGVNS. The ends were cut back, 0 bases at V and 0 bases at J, with 11 bases in the middle. The sample consisted of axillary lymph node tissue. The clonotype originates from a female donor with breast cancer. Some clones in this sample may be carry-over from other donors' samples. The J gene is TRBJ1-1, the V gene TRBV25-1; D is unclear. CDR3 nucleotides: TGTGCCAGCAGTGAATACGGGGTCGGCATGAACACTGAAGCTTTCTTT. This encodes CASSEYGVGMNTEAFF.